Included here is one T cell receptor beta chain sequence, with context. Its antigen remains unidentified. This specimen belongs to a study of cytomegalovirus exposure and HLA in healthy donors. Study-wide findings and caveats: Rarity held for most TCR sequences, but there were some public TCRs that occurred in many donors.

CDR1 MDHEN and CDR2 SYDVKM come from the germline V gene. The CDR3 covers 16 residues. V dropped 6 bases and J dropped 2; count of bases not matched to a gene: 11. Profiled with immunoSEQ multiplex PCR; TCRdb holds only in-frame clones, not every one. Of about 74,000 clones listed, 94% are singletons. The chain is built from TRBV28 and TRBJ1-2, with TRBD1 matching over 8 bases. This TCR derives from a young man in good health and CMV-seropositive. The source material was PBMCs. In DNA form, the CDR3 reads TGTGCCAGCAGACCTCATACAGGGGGTGGAAACTATGGCTACACCTTC. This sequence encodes CASRPHTGGGNYGYTF.